These T cell receptor beta chains were read from a single sample in a study of shared clonotypes between healthy human individuals. The table came from immunoSEQ multiplex PCR; TCRdb's copy has only in-frame clones and leaves some out. The data contain about 2 million clones, approximately 94% of them singletons. The material sequenced was naive CD8+ T cells sorted from blood. These receptor sequences come from a man between 18 and 29 years old in good health. Both conserved end residues are part of each CDR3. A D gene is named only where the DNA matches it firmly.

D	V	CDR3
.	TRBV2	CASSGTDYYGYTF
.	TRBV7-9	CASSPVRARGEQYF
.	TRBV7-9	CASSLGNTGELFF
.	TRBV21-1	CASSGAGENTEAFF
.	TRBV9	CASSGGDNNSPLHF
.	TRBV7-8	CASSTFQETQYF
.	TRBV18	CASSPDTGLYEQYF
TRBD2	TRBV6-1	CASSGFRLAVGEQYF
.	TRBV27	CASSLLGPGNTIYF
.	TRBV13	CASSLSLSNTEAFF
.	TRBV7-6	CASSLYASEGSDTQYF
.	TRBV4-1	CASSQVQERYEQYF
TRBD1	TRBV7-9	CASSLVTRGDNHGYTF
.	TRBV5-1	CASSTPGAEAFF
.	TRBV4-1	CASSQSPQGSYGYTF
TRBD1	TRBV30	CAWTPGQGPNTEAFF
TRBD1	TRBV7-9	CASSWGQGSHNEQFF
TRBD2	TRBV4-3	CASSQELAGVGETQYF
TRBD2	TRBV5-6	CASSSGTSGRAQADTQYF
TRBD2	TRBV11-2	CASSLTSGPYNEQFF
TRBD1	TRBV13	CASSSTPGQGPLSSLTDTQYF
TRBD2	TRBV5-1	CASSFGLVWEEQYF
.	TRBV4-1	CASSQGLPASEQFF
.	TRBV7-9	CASSLTADSQETQYF
.	TRBV4-3	CASSQDQYWLEEQYF
.	TRBV6-5	CASSRDGPYEQYF
TRBD1	TRBV29-1	CSVGPPGGEQYF
.	TRBV6-5	CASSYSAGSEADTQYF
.	TRBV13	CASQHNSYNEQFF
.	TRBV28	CASSLGGGYTF
.	TRBV4-1	CASSQESSSYSYEQYF